These T cell receptor beta chains were read from a single sample in a study of Ad26.COV2.S vaccination and SARS-CoV-2 variants. Sequencing was performed with immunoSEQ multiplex PCR; in TCRdb, only in-frame clones are kept and a portion is missing. The sample lists roughly 240,000 clones, around 89% occurring once. The source material was peripheral blood, sampled in a trial of Ad26.COV2.S vaccine versus placebo. The receptors were gathered from a person aged 18-60 years who received the Ad26.COV2.S COVID-19 vaccine or a placebo. Each CDR3 is given with its conserved first and last residue. The D gene is left open where the match is weak. A clone size is listed for some rows: how often the clone was seen (once, few, many), or a class if it is expanded.

-,TRBD2,TRBJ2-2,TRBV4-1,TGCGCCAGCAGCCAAGGACACGGGGGGGGAAACACCGGGGAGCTGTTTTTT,CASSQGHGGGNTGELFF
-,TRBD2,TRBJ2-7,TRBV10-3,TGTGCCATCAGTGATGGCGGGGGGGGATCCTACGAGCAGTACTTC,CAISDGGGGSYEQYF
once,-,TRBJ1-2,TRBV5-4,TGTGCCAGCAGCTTGGGGGGGACGGGACCCTCTAACTATGGCTACACCTTC,CASSLGGTGPSNYGYTF
-,-,TRBJ2-5,TRBV28,TGTGCCAGCACCGCGGACGGTACGAAGACCCAGTACTTC,CASTADGTKTQYF
-,TRBD1,TRBJ1-5,TRBV28,TGTGCCAGCAGTCCAACAGGACAGGGGAGACGGAATCAGCCCCAGCATTTT,CASSPTGQGRRNQPQHF
-,-,TRBJ1-3,TRBV12-3/TRBV12-4,TGTGCCAGCAGCATGCTCTCTGGAAACACCATATATTTT,CASSMLSGNTIYF
once,-,TRBJ1-4,TRBV5-5,TGTGCCAGCAGCTTGCTTTCCGTTACAGCTGAAAAACTGTTTTTT,CASSLLSVTAEKLFF
-,TRBD1,TRBJ1-1,TRBV5-1,TGCGCCAGCAGCTTGATGGGGACAGGGATGAACACTGAAGCTTTCTTT,CASSLMGTGMNTEAFF
-,-,TRBJ1-1,TRBV5-4,TGTGCCAGCAGCTTGGGGACCCAAGATGAAGCTTTCTTT,CASSLGTQDEAFF
once,-,TRBJ2-3,TRBV7-2,TGTGCCAGCAGCTCCGGACGGACCGGCCCATCAGATACGCAGTATTTT,CASSSGRTGPSDTQYF
-,-,TRBJ2-7,TRBV27,TGTGCCAGCAGTTTATTGGGAGGCGAGCAGTACTTC,CASSLLGGEQYF
-,TRBD2,TRBJ2-3,TRBV11-2,TGTGCCAGCAGCCTCCGGACTAGCGCCAACACAGATACGCAGTATTTT,CASSLRTSANTDTQYF
-,TRBD1,TRBJ2-5,TRBV12-3/TRBV12-4,TGTGCCAGCAGGGACAGGGGTTCAGAGACCCAGTACTTC,CASRDRGSETQYF
-,-,TRBJ2-3,TRBV24-1,TGTGCCACCAGTGTGGCAGGAGACACAGATACGCAGTATTTT,CATSVAGDTDTQYF
-,-,TRBJ2-5,TRBV7-2,TGTGCCAGCAGCTTTCCAGACAGGAATCAAGAGACCCAGTACTTC,CASSFPDRNQETQYF
-,-,TRBJ1-1,TRBV9,TGTGCCAGCAGCGCCGAGACGGGACAGAACACTGAAGCTTTCTTT,CASSAETGQNTEAFF
-,-,TRBJ1-2,TRBV5-3,TGTGCCAGAAGCTTGTCTACAGGGTCGGGAGATGGCTACACCTTC,CARSLSTGSGDGYTF